The clone carrying this T cell receptor (beta chain) was recorded only once. Categorization into cohorts depended on clinical history that participants reported. Generated by immunoSEQ multiplex PCR, the TCRdb table keeps only in-frame clones and is missing some. The sample consists of approximately 200,000 clones, about 80% of them appearing once. This sample was taken from a study of blood T cell repertoires in COVID-19. Study-level background: The analysed material was cDNA or gDNA that came from T cells, B-cell-depleted T cells, or PBMCs.

The sequencing input was PBMCs or T cells enriched from blood (not recorded which). The source is a woman in her forties with acute COVID-19.

The CDR3 DNA is TGTGCCAGCAGCGTTGAGCTCCCGGATACGCAGTATTTT. Translation: CASSVELPDTQYF. This chain joins TRBV9 and TRBJ2-3; D is unclear. V shed 2 bases and J shed 6 bases, with 10 bases lying between them. The CDR3 is 13 residues long. Germline V CDR1 and CDR2: SGDLS, YYNGEE. Drawing the rest from reference TRBV9 and TRBJ2-3, the complete variable domain is DSGVTQTPKHLITATGQRVTLRCSPRSGDLSVYWYQQSLDQGLQFLIQYYNGEERAKGNILERFSAQQFPDLHSELNLSSLELGDSALYFCASSVELPDTQYFGPGTRLTVL.